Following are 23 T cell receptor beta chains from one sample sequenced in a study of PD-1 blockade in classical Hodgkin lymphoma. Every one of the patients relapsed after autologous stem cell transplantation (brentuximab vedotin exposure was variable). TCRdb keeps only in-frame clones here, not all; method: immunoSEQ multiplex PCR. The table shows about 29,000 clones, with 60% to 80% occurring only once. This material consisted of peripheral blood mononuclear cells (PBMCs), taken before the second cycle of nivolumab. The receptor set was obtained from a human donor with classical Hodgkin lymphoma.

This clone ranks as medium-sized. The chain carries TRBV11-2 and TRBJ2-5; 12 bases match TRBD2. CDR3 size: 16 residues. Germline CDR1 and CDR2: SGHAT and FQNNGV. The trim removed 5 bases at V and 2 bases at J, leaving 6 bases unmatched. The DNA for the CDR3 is TGTGCCAGCAGCCCGGGGGGACTAGCGGGTCAAGAGACCCAGTACTTC. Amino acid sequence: CASSPGGLAGQETQYF.

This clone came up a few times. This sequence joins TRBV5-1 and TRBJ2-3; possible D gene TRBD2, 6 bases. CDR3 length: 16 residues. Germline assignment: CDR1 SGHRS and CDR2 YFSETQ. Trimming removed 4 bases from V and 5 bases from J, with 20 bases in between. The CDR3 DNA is TGCGCCAGCAGCCCCCCGGTCGGAGGGTCGGGAGATACGCAGTATTTT. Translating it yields CASSPPVGGSGDTQYF.

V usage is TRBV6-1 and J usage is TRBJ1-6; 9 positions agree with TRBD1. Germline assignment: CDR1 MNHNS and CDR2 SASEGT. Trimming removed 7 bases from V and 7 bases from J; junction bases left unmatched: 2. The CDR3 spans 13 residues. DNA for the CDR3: TGTGCCAGCACTGGGACAGGGAATTCACCCCTCCACTTT. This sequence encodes CASTGTGNSPLHF.

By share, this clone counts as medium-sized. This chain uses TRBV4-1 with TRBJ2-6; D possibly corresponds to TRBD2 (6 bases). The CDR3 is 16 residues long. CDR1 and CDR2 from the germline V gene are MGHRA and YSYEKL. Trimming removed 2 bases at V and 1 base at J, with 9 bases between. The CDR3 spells CASSQLGGSGANVLTF. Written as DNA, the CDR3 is TGCGCCAGCAGCCAACTCGGGGGATCTGGGGCCAACGTCCTGACTTTC.

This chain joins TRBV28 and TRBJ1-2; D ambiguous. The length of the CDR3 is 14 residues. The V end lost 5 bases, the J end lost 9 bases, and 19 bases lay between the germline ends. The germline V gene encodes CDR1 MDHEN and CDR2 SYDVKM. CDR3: CASSPEGRVRRYTF. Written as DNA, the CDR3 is TGTGCCAGCAGTCCTGAGGGCCGGGTTCGACGCTACACCTTC.

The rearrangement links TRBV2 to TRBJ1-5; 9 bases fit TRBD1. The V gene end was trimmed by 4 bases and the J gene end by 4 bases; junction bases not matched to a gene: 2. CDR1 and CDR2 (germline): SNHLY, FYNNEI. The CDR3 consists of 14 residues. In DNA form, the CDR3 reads TGTGCCAGCAGTGTACAGGGGGCGAATCAGCCCCAGCATTTT. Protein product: CASSVQGANQPQHF.

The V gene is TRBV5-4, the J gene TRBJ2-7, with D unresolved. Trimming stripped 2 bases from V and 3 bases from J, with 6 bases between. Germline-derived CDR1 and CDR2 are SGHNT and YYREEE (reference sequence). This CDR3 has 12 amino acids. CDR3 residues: CASSFNSYEQYF. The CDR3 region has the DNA TGTGCCAGCAGCTTCAACAGCTACGAGCAGTACTTC.

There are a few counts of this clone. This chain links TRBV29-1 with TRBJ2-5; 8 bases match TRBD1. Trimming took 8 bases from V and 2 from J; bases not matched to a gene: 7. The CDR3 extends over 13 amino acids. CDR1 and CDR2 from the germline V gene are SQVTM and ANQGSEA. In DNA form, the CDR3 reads TGCAGCTGGACAGGGAGGATTCAAGAGACCCAGTACTTC. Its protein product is CSWTGRIQETQYF. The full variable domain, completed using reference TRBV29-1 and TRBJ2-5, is SAVISQKPSRDICQRGTSLTIQCQVDSQVTMMFWYRQQPGQSLTLIATANQGSEATYESGFVIDKFPISRPNLTFSTLTVSNMSPEDSSIYLCSWTGRIQETQYFGPGTRLLVL.

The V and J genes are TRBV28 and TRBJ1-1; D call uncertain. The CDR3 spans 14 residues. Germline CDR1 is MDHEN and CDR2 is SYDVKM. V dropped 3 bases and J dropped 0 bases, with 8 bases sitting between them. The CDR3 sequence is CASSLAGVNTEAFF. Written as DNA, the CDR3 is TGTGCCAGCAGTTTGGCAGGCGTGAACACTGAAGCTTTCTTT.

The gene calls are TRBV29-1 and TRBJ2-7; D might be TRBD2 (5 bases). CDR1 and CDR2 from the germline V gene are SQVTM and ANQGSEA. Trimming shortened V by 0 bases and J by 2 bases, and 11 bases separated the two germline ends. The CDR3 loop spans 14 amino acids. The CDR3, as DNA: TGCAGCGTTGAAGATCCGGACTCTCCCTACGAGCAGTACTTC. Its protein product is CSVEDPDSPYEQYF.

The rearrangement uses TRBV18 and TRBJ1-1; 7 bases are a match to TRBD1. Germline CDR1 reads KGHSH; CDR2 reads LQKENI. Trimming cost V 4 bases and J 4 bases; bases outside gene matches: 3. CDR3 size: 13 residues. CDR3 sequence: CASSQTGSTEAFF. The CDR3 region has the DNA TGTGCCAGCTCACAGACAGGGAGCACTGAAGCTTTCTTT.

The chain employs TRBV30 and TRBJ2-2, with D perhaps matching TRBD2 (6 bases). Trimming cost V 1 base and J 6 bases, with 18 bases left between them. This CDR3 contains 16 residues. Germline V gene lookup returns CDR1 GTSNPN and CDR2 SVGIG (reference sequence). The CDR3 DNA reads TGTGCCTGGAGTGCCTTAACGGGAGTTGGTCCCGGGGAGCTGTTTTTT. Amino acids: CAWSALTGVGPGELFF.

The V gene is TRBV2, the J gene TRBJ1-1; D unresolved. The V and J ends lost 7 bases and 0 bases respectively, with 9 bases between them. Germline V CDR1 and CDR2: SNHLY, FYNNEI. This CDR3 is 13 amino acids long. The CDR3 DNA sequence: TGTGCCAGCAATCCCCGCATGAACACTGAAGCTTTCTTT. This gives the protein CASNPRMNTEAFF.

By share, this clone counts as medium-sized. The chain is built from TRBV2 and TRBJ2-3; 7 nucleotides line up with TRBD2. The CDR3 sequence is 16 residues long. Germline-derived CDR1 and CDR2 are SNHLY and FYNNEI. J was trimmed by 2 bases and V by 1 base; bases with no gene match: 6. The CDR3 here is CASSEGLAEITDTQYF. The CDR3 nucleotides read TGTGCCAGCAGTGAAGGGCTAGCGGAGATCACAGATACGCAGTATTTT.

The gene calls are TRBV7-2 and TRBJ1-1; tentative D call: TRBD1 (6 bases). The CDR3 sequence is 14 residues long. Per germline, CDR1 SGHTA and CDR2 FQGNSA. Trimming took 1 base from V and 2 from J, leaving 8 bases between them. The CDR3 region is CASSLDRANTEAFF. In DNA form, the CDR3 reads TGTGCCAGCAGCTTAGACAGGGCCAACACTGAAGCTTTCTTT.

CDR3 protein: CASQGGYTEAFF. The CDR3 nucleotides read TGTGCCAGTCAGGGTGGGTACACTGAAGCTTTCTTT. J is TRBJ1-1 and V is TRBV6-6, with D possibly matching TRBD1 (5 bases). This CDR3 is built from 12 residues. V lost 9 bases and J lost 3, with 11 bases in between. CDR1 and CDR2 from the germline V gene are MNHNY and SVGAGI (reference sequence).

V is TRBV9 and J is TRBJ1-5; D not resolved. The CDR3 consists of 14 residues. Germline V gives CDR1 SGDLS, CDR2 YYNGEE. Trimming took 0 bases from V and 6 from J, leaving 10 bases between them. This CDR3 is CASSVDIAGQPQHF. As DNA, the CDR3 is TGTGCCAGCAGCGTAGATATCGCAGGTCAGCCCCAGCATTTT.

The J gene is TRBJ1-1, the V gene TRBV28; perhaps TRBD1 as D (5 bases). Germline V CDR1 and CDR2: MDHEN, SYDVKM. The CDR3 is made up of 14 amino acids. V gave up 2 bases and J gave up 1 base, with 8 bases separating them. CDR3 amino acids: CASSLPGPNTEAFF. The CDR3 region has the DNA TGTGCCAGCAGTTTACCAGGGCCGAACACTGAAGCTTTCTTT.

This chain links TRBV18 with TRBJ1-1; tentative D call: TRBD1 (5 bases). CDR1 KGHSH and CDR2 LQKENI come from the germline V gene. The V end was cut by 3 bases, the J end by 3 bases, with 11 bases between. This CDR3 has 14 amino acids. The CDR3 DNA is TGTGCCAGCTCACCTCAGAGACAGTACACTGAAGCTTTCTTT. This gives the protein CASSPQRQYTEAFF.

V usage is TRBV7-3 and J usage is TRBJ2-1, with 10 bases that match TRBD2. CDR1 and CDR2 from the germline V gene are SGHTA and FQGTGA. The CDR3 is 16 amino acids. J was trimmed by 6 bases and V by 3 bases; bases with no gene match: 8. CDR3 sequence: CASSLIPGTSVNEQFF. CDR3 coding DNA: TGTGCCAGCAGCTTGATCCCCGGGACTAGCGTCAATGAGCAGTTCTTC.

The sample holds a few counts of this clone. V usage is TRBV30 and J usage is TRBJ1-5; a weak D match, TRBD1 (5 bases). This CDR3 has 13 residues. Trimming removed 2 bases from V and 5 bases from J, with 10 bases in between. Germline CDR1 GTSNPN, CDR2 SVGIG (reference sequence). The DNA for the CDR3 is TGTGCCTGGAGTCAGGGAATTCATCAGCCCCAGCATTTT. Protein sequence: CAWSQGIHQPQHF.

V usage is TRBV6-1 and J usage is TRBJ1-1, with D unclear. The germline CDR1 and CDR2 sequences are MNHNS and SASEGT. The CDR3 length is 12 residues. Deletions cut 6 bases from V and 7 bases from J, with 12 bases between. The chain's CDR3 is CASSFSGFEAFF. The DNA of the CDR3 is TGTGCCAGCAGCTTTTCGGGTTTTGAAGCTTTCTTT.

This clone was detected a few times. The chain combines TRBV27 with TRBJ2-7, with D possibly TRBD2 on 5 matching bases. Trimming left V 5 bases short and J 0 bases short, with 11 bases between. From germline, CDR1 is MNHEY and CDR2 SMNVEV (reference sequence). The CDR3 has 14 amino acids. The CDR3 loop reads CASSMDSSSYEQYF. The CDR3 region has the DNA TGTGCCAGCAGTATGGACTCGAGCTCCTACGAGCAGTACTTC.